This TCR beta chain derives from a study of cytomegalovirus exposure and HLA in healthy donors. On the study more broadly: Genotyping showed roughly 81% of over 350 donors falling in the Caucasian-associated ancestry cluster.

J was trimmed by 6 bases and V by 4 bases; bases with no gene match: 8. The CDR3 loop spans 16 amino acids. Germline V gives CDR1 MNHNS, CDR2 SASEGT. Both 60 Vbeta primers and 13 Jbeta primers went into the PCR. This table comes from immunoSEQ multiplex PCR, and its TCRdb copy is limited to in-frame clones, with some not included. Of 80,000 to 100,000 clones listed, around 80% are singletons. This clone was detected a few times. Other DNA variants within this sample encode the same CDR3. The V gene is TRBV6-1, the J gene TRBJ1-6, with TRBD1 matching 8 bases. The source material was PBMCs. This receptor was obtained from a man aged 18 to 30 in good health and CMV-seropositive. This chain's CDR3 is CASSGGRDRSNSPLHF. CDR3 DNA: TGTGCCAGCAGTGGAGGGAGGGACAGGAGTAATTCACCCCTCCACTTT.